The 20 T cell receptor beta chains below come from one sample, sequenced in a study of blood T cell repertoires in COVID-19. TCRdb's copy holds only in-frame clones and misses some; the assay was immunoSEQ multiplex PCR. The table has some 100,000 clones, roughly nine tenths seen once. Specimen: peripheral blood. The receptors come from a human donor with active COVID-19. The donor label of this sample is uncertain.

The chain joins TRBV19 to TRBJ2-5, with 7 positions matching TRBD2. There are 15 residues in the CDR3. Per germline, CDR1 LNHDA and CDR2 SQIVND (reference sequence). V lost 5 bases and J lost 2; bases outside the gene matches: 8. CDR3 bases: TGTGCCAGTAGTTCATCGGGGGAGGGGCAAGAGACCCAGTACTTC. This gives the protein CASSSSGEGQETQYF.

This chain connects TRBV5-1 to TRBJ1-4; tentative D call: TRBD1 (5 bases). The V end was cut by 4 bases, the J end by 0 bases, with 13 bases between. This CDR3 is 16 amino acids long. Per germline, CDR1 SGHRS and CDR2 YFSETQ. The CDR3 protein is CASSLKTEATNEKLFF. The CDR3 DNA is TGCGCCAGCAGCCTAAAGACAGAAGCAACTAATGAAAAACTGTTTTTT.

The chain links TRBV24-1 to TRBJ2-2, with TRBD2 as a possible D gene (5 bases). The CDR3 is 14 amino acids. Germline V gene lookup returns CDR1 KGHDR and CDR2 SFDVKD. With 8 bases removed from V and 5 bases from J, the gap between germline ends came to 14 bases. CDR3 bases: TGTGCCACCACGGATAGCGTTTATACCGGGGAGCTGTTTTTT. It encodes CATTDSVYTGELFF.

CDR3 sequence reads: CASSQVPGGEQYF. In nucleotides, the CDR3 is TGTGCCAGCAGCCAGGTACCAGGGGGCGAGCAGTACTTC. The chain joins TRBV5-5 to TRBJ2-7; 7 bases agree with TRBD1. The junction had 7 bases not matched to a gene; V was cut back by 4 bases and J by 6 bases. The CDR3 is made up of 13 amino acids. Germline V gene data show CDR1 as SGHKS and CDR2 as YYEKEE (reference sequence).

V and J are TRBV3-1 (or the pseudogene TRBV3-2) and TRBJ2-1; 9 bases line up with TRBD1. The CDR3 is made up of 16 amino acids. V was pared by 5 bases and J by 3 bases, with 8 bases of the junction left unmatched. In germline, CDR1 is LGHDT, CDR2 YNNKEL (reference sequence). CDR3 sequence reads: CASSIGTGINYNEQFF. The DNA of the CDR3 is TGTGCCAGCAGCATAGGGACAGGGATAAACTACAATGAGCAGTTCTTC.

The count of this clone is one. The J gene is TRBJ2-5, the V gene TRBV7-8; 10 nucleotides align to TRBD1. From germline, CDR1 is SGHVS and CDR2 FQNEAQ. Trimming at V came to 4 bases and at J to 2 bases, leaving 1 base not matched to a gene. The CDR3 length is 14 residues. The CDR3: CASSSGQGQETQYF. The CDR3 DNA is TGTGCCAGCAGCTCGGGACAGGGGCAAGAGACCCAGTACTTC. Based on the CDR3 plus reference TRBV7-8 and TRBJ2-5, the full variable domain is GAGVSQSPRYKVAKRGQDVALRCDPISGHVSLFWYQQALGQGPEFLTYFQNEAQLDKSGLPSDRFFAERPEGSVSTLKIQRTQQEDSAVYLCASSSGQGQETQYFGPGTRLLVL.

The DNA for the CDR3 is TGTGCCAGCAGTTACTCGGGACAGGGTATGAACAATGAGCAGTTCTTC. It translates to CASSYSGQGMNNEQFF. The genes are TRBV6-6 and TRBJ2-1; 9 bases align to TRBD1. The CDR3 covers 16 residues. With 0 bases clipped from V and 5 bases from J, the junction kept 5 bases outside the gene matches. CDR1 is MNHNY, CDR2 SVGAGI, per germline (reference sequence).

The CDR3 coding sequence is TGTGCCAGCAGCTTGGGGGGGGGCCATGGCACAGATACGCAGTATTTT. It codes for CASSLGGGHGTDTQYF. The chain joins TRBV5-4 to TRBJ2-3, with D possibly matching TRBD2 (7 bases). This CDR3 comprises 16 residues. Germline V lookup: CDR1 SGHNT, CDR2 YYREEE (reference sequence). With 0 bases removed from V and 1 base from J, the gap between germline ends came to 12 bases.

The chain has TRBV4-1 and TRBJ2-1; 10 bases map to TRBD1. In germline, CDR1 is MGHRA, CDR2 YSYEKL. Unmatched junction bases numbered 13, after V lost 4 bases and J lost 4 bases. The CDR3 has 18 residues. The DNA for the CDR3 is TGCGCCAGCAGCCCGGCTGGGGAAGGGACAGGGGATTACAATGAGCAGTTCTTC. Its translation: CASSPAGEGTGDYNEQFF.

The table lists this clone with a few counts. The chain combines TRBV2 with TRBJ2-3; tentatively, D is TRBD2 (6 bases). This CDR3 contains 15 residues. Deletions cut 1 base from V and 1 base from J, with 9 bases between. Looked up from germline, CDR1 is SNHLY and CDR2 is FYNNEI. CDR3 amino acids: CASSEGERGTDTQYF. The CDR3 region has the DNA TGTGCCAGCAGTGAAGGGGAGCGGGGCACAGATACGCAGTATTTT.

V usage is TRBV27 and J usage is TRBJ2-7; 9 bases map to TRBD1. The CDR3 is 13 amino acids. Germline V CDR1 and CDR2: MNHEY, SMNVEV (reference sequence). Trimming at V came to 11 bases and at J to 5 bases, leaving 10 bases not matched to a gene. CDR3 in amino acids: CADRPDRGDEQYF. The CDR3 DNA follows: TGTGCCGACCGCCCGGACAGGGGAGACGAGCAGTACTTC.

The CDR3 sequence is CASSAPGHGGGSYEQYF. CDR3 coding DNA: TGTGCCAGCAGCGCTCCCGGTCACGGGGGGGGATCCTACGAGCAGTACTTC. This chain uses TRBV7-2 with TRBJ2-7; 8 nucleotides match TRBD2. Germline V gene data show CDR1 as SGHTA and CDR2 as FQGNSA. The CDR3 has 17 amino acids. V dropped 5 bases and J dropped 1; count of bases not matched to a gene: 13. Together with reference TRBV7-2 and TRBJ2-7, the CDR3 gives the full variable domain: GAGVSQSPSNKVTEKGKDVELRCDPISGHTALYWYRQSLGQGLEFLIYFQGNSAPDKSGLPSDRFSAERTGGSVSTLTIQRTQQEDSAVYLCASSAPGHGGGSYEQYFGPGTRLTVT.

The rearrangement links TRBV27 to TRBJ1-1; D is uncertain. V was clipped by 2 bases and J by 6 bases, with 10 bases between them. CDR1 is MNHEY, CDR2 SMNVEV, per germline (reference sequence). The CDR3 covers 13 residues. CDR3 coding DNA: TGTGCCAGCAGTTTAGTCCAGGAGGCTGAAGCTTTCTTT. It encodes CASSLVQEAEAFF.

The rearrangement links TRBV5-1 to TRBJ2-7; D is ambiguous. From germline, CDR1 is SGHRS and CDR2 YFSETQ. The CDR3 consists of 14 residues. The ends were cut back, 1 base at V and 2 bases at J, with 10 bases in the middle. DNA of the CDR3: TGCGCCAGCAGCTTGACGCAGGTGGCCTACGAGCAGTACTTC. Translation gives CASSLTQVAYEQYF.

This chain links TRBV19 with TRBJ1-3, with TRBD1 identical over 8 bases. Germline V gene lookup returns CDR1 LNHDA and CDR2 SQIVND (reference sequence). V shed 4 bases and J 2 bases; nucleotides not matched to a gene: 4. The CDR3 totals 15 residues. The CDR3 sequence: CASSTAQGAGNTIYF. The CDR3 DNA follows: TGTGCCAGTAGTACAGCACAGGGGGCTGGAAACACCATATATTTT.

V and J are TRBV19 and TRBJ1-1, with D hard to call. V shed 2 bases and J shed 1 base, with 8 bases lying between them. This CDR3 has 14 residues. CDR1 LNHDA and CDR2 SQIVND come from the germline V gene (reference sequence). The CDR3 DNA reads TGTGCCAGTAGTATATGGGGAGCGAACACTGAAGCTTTCTTT. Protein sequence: CASSIWGANTEAFF.

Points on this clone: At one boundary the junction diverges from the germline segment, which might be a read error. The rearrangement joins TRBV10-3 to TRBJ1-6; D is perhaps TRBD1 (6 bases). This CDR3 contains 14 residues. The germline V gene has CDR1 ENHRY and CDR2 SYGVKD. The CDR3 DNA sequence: TGTACCATCGGGGTCAGGGGTTCTGATTCACCCCTCCACTTT. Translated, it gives CTIGVRGSDSPLHF.

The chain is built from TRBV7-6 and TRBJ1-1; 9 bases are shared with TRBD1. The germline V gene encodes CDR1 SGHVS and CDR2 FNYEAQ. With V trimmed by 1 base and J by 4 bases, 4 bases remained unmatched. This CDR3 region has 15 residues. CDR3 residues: CASSLGTGVGTEAFF. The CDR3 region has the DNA TGTGCCAGCAGCTTAGGGACAGGGGTAGGCACTGAAGCTTTCTTT. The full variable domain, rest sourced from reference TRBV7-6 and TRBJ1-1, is GAGVSQSPRYKVTKRGQDVALRCDPISGHVSLYWYRQALGQGPEFLTYFNYEAQQDKSGLPNDRFSAERPEGSISTLTIQRTEQRDSAMYRCASSLGTGVGTEAFFGQGTRLTVV.

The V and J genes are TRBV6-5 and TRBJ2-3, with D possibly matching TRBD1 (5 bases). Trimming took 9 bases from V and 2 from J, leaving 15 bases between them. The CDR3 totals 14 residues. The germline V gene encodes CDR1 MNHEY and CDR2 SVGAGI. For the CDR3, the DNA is TGTGCCAGTTGGAGAAGGGGATTCACAGATACGCAGTATTTT. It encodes CASWRRGFTDTQYF.

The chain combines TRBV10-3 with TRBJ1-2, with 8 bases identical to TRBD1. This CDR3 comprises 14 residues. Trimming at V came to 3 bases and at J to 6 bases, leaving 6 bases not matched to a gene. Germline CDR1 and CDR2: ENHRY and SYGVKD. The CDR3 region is CAISDPDRVNGYTF. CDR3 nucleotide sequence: TGTGCCATCAGTGATCCGGACAGGGTGAATGGCTACACCTTC.